The T cell receptor beta chain under discussion was sequenced for a study of post-analysis software for immune sequencing data. Study-level points and caveats: Comparison of patients with controls showed five TRBV segments more frequent in patients, TRBV5-6, TRBV5-1 and TRBV20-1 among them. Compared against controls, patients with multiple sclerosis displayed significantly lower normalized Chao1 diversity. Same-batch samples co-clustered strongly by F measure.

About this clonotype itself: Its antigen is undetermined.

Prepared libraries of TCR beta cDNA carried unique molecular identifiers. TCRdb reanalysed the PCR reads using MiXCR and keeps one entry per CDR3 protein. This sample has around 500,000 distinct CDR3 sequences; around 36% occur once, and the top ten carry 4.5% to 7.5%. This CDR3 comprises 17 residues. J gave up 2 bases and V 6 bases, and 10 bases lay outside the gene matches. The germline gives CDR1 MNHEY, CDR2 SMNVEV (reference sequence). The sequencing input was blood. This chain uses TRBV27 with TRBJ1-5; 10 nucleotides align to TRBD1. This clonotype originated in a girl aged 2-17 years with multiple sclerosis. As DNA, the CDR3 is TGTGCCAGCAGCTTCACCCCCGGGACAGGGGGCAATCAGCCCCAGCATTTT. It translates to CASSFTPGTGGNQPQHF.